This TCR beta chain was sequenced for a study of T cells after posttransplantation cyclophosphamide. Study-wide points: Later blood repertoires were often dominated by clones from the donor CD8+ memory compartment. Recipient CMV seropositivity and CMV reactivation strongly tracked TRB clonality.

The CDR3 contains 15 residues. The germline gives CDR1 SGHTA, CDR2 FQGNSA. Trimming cost V 0 bases and J 1 base, with 9 bases left between them. Peripheral blood was collected from the related graft donor on the marrow donation day. Method: immunoSEQ multiplex PCR; TCRdb's copy keeps in-frame clones and lacks some. The table records roughly 8,500 clones, 75% to 90% of them present only once. This clone was counted once. Its target is unknown. Sample: memory CD4+ T cells sorted from PBMCs. The gene calls are TRBV7-2 and TRBJ1-1; D is perhaps TRBD1 (5 bases). The TCR comes from a woman aged 55-70 years in good health, CMV-negative, and a related stem cell transplant donor. For the CDR3, the DNA is TGTGCCAGCAGCTTAGCGCAGGGTAAGAACACTGAAGCTTTCTTT. Its translation is CASSLAQGKNTEAFF. Combining the CDR3 with reference TRBV7-2 and TRBJ1-1 gives the whole variable domain GAGVSQSPSNKVTEKGKDVELRCDPISGHTALYWYRQSLGQGLEFLIYFQGNSAPDKSGLPSDRFSAERTGGSVSTLTIQRTQQEDSAVYLCASSLAQGKNTEAFFGQGTRLTVV.